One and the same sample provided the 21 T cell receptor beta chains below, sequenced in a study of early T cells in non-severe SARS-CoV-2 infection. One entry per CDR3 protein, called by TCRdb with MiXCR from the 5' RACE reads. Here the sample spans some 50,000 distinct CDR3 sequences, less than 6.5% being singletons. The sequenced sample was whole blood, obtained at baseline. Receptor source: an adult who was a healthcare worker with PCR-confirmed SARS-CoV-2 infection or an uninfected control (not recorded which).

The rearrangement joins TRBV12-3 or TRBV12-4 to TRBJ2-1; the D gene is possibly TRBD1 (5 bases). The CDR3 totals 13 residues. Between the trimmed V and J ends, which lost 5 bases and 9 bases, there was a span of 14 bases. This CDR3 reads CASSTHSQGEQFF. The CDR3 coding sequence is TGTGCCAGCAGTACCCATTCGCAGGGTGAGCAGTTCTTC.

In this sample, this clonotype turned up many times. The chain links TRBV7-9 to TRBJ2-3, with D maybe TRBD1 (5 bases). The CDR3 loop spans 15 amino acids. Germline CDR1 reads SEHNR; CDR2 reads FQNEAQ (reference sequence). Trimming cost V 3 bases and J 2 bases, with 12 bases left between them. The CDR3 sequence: CASSLQTAFTDTQYF. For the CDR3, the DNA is TGTGCCAGCAGCTTGCAGACAGCATTCACAGATACGCAGTATTTT.

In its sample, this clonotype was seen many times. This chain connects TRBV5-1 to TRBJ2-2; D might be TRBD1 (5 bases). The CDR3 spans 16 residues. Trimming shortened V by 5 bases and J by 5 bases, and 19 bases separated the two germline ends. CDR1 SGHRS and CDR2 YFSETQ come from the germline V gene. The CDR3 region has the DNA TGCGCCAGCAGTTCAAACGGCAGGGTACGAACCGGGGAGCTGTTTTTT. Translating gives CASSSNGRVRTGELFF. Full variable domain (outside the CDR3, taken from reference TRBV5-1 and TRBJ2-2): KAGVTQTPRYLIKTRGQQVTLSCSPISGHRSVSWYQQTPGQGLQFLFEYFSETQRNKGNFPGRFSGRQFSNSRSEMNVSTLELGDSALYLCASSSNGRVRTGELFFGEGSRLTVL.

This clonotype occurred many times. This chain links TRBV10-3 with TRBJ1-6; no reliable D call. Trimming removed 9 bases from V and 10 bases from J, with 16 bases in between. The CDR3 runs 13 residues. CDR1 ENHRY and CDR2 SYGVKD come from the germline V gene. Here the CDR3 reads CAMSRERESPLHF. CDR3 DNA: TGTGCCATGTCCCGGGAACGGGAATCACCCCTCCACTTT.

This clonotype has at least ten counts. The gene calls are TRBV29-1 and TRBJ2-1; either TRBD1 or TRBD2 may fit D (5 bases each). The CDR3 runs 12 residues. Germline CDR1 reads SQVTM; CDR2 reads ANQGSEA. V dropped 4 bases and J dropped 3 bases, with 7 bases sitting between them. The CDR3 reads CSVGDGYNEQFF. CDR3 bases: TGCAGCGTTGGGGACGGCTACAATGAGCAGTTCTTC.

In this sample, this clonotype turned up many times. DNA for the CDR3: TGCAGCGTTGCGTCTACAAACACTGAAGCTTTCTTT. Translated: CSVASTNTEAFF. This rearrangement joins TRBV29-1 to TRBJ1-1; D gene ambiguous. CDR1 and CDR2 from the germline V gene are SQVTM and ANQGSEA. CDR3 length equals 12 residues. V lost 4 bases to trimming and J lost 2 bases, with 8 bases between them.

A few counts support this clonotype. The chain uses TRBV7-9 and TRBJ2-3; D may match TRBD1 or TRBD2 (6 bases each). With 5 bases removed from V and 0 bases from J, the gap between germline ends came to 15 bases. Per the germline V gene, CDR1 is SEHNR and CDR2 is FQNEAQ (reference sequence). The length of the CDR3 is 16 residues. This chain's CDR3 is CASSAGPDRSTDTQYF. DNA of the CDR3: TGTGCCAGCAGCGCGGGACCTGACAGGAGCACAGATACGCAGTATTTT.

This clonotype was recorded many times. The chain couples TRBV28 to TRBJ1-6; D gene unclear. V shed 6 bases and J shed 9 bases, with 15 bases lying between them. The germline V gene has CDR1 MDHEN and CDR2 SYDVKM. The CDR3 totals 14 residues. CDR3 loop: CASRAGSGGSPLHF. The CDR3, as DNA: TGTGCCAGCAGAGCGGGGAGTGGAGGTTCACCCCTCCACTTT.

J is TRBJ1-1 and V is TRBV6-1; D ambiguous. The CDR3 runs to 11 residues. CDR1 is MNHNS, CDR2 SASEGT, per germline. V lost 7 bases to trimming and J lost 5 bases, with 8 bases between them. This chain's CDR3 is CASISQTEAFF. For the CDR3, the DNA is TGTGCCAGCATTTCTCAGACTGAAGCTTTCTTT.

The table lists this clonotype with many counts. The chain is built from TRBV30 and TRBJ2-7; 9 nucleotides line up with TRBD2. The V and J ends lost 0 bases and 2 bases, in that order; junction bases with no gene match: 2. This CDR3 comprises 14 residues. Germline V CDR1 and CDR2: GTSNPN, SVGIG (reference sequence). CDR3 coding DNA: TGTGCCTGGAGTGTACTAGCGGGCCCCTACGAGCAGTACTTC. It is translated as CAWSVLAGPYEQYF.

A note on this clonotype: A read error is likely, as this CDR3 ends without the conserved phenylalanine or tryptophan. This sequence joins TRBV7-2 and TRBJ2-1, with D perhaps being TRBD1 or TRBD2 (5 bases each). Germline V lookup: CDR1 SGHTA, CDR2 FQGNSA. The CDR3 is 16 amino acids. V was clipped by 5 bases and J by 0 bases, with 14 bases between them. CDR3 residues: CASSLTGASSYNEQFL. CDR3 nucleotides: TGTGCCAGCAGCCTGACCGGGGCAAGCTCCTACAATGAGCAGTTCTTA.

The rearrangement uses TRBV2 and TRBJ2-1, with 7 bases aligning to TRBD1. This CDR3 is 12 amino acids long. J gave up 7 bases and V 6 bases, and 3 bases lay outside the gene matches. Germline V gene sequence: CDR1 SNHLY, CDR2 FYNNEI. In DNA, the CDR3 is TGTGCCAGCAGGAGACAGGGAAATGAGCAGTTCTTC. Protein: CASRRQGNEQFF.

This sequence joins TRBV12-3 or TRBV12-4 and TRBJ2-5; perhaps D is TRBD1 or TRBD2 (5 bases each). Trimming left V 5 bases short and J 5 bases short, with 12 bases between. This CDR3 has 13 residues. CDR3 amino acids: CASSQGPRETQYF. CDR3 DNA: TGTGCCAGCAGTCAGGGACCCCGGGAGACCCAGTACTTC.

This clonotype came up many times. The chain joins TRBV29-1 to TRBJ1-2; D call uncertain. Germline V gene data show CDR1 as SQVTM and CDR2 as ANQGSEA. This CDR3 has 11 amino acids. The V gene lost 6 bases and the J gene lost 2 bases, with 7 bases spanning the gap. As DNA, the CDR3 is TGCAGCGTGGGTGCGAACTATGGCTACACCTTC. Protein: CSVGANYGYTF.

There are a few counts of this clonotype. The CDR3 coding sequence is TGCAGTGCTGAGTCGGACAGGACTGCCTACGAGCAGTACTTC. It codes for CSAESDRTAYEQYF. The chain joins TRBV20-1 to TRBJ2-7; 7 bases are a match to TRBD1. The ends lost 5 bases at V and 2 bases at J; junction bases unmatched: 9. This CDR3 contains 14 residues. Germline-derived CDR1 and CDR2 are DFQATT and SNEGSKA (reference sequence).

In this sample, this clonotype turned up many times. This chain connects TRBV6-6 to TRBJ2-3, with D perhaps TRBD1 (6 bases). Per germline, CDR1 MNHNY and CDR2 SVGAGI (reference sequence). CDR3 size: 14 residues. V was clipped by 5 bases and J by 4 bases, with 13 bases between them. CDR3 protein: CASSPRQASDTQYF. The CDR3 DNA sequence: TGTGCCAGCAGTCCTCGACAGGCATCAGATACGCAGTATTTT.

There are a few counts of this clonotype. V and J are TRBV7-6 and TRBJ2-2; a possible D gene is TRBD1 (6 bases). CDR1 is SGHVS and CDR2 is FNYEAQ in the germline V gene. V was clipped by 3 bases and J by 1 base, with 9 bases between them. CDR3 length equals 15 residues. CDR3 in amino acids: CASSLATGNTGELFF. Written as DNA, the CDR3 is TGTGCCAGCAGCTTGGCGACAGGGAACACCGGGGAGCTGTTTTTT. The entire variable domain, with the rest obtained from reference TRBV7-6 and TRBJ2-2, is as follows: GAGVSQSPRYKVTKRGQDVALRCDPISGHVSLYWYRQALGQGPEFLTYFNYEAQQDKSGLPNDRFSAERPEGSISTLTIQRTEQRDSAMYRCASSLATGNTGELFFGEGSRLTVL.

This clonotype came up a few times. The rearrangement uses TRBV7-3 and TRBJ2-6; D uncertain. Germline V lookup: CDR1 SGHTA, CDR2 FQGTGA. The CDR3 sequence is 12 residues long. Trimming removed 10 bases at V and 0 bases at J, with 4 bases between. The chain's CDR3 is CATRSGANVLTF. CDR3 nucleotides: TGTGCCACCCGCTCTGGGGCCAACGTCCTGACTTTC.

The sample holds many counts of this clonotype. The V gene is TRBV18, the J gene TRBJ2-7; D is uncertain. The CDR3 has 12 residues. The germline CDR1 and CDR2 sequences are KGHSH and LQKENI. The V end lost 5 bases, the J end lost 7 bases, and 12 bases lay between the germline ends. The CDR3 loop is CASSLYLGEQYF. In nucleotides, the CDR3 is TGTGCCAGCTCATTATACCTAGGGGAGCAGTACTTC.

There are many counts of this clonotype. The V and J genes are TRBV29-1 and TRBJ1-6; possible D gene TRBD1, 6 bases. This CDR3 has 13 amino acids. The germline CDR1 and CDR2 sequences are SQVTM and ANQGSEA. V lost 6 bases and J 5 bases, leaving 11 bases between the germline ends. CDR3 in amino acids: CSVAWTDNSPLHF. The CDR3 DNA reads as TGCAGCGTCGCCTGGACAGATAATTCACCCCTCCACTTT.

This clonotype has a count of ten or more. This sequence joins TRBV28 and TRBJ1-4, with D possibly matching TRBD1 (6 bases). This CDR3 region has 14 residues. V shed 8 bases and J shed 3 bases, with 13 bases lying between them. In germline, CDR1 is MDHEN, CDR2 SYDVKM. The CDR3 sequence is CASLGGTSNEKLFF. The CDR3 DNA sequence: TGTGCCAGCCTAGGGGGGACATCTAATGAAAAACTGTTTTTT.